This is a list of T cell receptor beta chains from one sample in a study of brain T cells in children with intractable seizures. The data were produced by immunoSEQ multiplex PCR, yet TCRdb's version contains in-frame clones alone and is incomplete. This sample yields about 120,000 clones, of which roughly 94% are seen a single time; roughly 4% belongs to the top ten. Sequencing was performed on peripheral blood, taken at surgery. The origin of the receptors is a boy in the first two years of life with hemimegalencephaly and intractable seizures. Each CDR3 is given with its conserved first and last residue. The D gene is left open where the match is weak. A clone size is listed for some rows: how often the clone was seen (once, few, many), or a class if it is expanded.

CDR3 DNA	CDR3 protein	V gene	J gene	clone size	D gene
TGTGCCAGCAGCCCCCTTCCTCCGGGGAACCACCAAGAGACCCAGTACTTC	CASSPLPPGNHQETQYF	TRBV13	TRBJ2-5	-	-
TGCAGCGTGTCACCGTCCCCTAGTAGTGAGCAGTTCTTC	CSVSPSPSSEQFF	TRBV29-1	TRBJ2-1	-	-
TGTGCCAGCGGGGAGACCGGAGCTTCCCACGAGCAGTACTTC	CASGETGASHEQYF	TRBV25-1	TRBJ2-7	-	-
TGTGCCAGCAGGCCCTGGACAGGATTCGGAAACACCATATATTTT	CASRPWTGFGNTIYF	TRBV6-5	TRBJ1-3	-	TRBD1
TGTGCCAGCTCACGGGACAGTTCATACGAGCAGTACTTC	CASSRDSSYEQYF	TRBV18	TRBJ2-7	-	TRBD1
TGTGCCAGCAGCTCAGCGGGAGGACCTCAAGAGACCCAGTACTTC	CASSSAGGPQETQYF	TRBV11-1	TRBJ2-5	-	TRBD2
TGTGCCAGCAGTTTATACAGCGCCTCCGAGCAGTACTTC	CASSLYSASEQYF	TRBV27	TRBJ2-7	-	-
TGCGCCACCCATTCCGGGCAAATGGATTCACCCCTCCACTTT	CATHSGQMDSPLHF	TRBV10-1	TRBJ1-6	-	-
TGTGCCAGCAGCCGCGGGACCGTCCGAGCTTTCTTT	CASSRGTVRAFF	TRBV28	TRBJ1-1	-	-
TGTGCCAGCAGTTCCCATGGGCGGGAGTGGAACTACGAGCAGTACTTC	CASSSHGREWNYEQYF	TRBV27	TRBJ2-7	-	TRBD2
TGCGCCAGCAGCCAAGAAGGGGGCTCCTACGAGCAGTACTTC	CASSQEGGSYEQYF	TRBV4-3	TRBJ2-7	-	-
TGTGCCTGGAGTGTAGGGGCCAACAATGAGCAGTTCTTC	CAWSVGANNEQFF	TRBV30	TRBJ2-1	-	-
TGTGCCAGCAGCAGCGGGACATTTAACACCGGGGAGCTGTTTTTT	CASSSGTFNTGELFF	TRBV11-3	TRBJ2-2	-	-
TGTGCCTGGGGCCCCCCGTATGAGCAGTTCTTC	CAWGPPYEQFF	TRBV30	TRBJ2-1	-	-
TGTGCCAGCAGCAAAGTATGCGCCAGGACGAACACTGAAGCTTTCTTT	CASSKVCARTNTEAFF	TRBV21-1	TRBJ1-1	-	-
TGTGCCAGCAGTCCAGGACTAGCGTCGTGGGAGACCCAGTACTTC	CASSPGLASWETQYF	TRBV6-5	TRBJ2-5	-	TRBD2
TGCACCAGCAGCCAAGAGGGGACAGGGTGCGAAAAACTGTTTTTT	CTSSQEGTGCEKLFF	TRBV1	TRBJ1-4	-	-
TGTGCCTCCCGGACGGAGCAAGAGACCCAGTACTTC	CASRTEQETQYF	TRBV6-4	TRBJ2-5	once	-
TGTGCCAGCAGCTTCGGGGGCTTCTACAATGAGCAGTTCTTC	CASSFGGFYNEQFF	TRBV3-1/TRBV3-2	TRBJ2-1	-	-
TGCAGCGTTGAAGTCGGAGGGTCGGTCCACTTT	CSVEVGGSVHF	TRBV29-1	TRBJ1-6	-	-
TGTGCCAGCAGCAGACGGCGGCGTGTCCACGAGCAGTACTTC	CASSRRRRVHEQYF	TRBV5-6	TRBJ2-7	-	-
TGTGCCATCAGTGAGTCTTACCTAGCGGGACTCTCCTACGAGCAGTACTTC	CAISESYLAGLSYEQYF	TRBV10-3	TRBJ2-7	-	TRBD2
TGTGCCAGCAGTTTAAGCGGGAAAGGCTCCTACAATGAGCAGTTCTTC	CASSLSGKGSYNEQFF	TRBV28	TRBJ2-1	-	TRBD2
TGTGCCAGCAGTCGGACAGGGGGAGGTGAAAAACTGTTTTTT	CASSRTGGGEKLFF	TRBV6-5	TRBJ1-4	-	TRBD1
TGTGCCAGCTCACCACCCGGGCCGTTCTATGGCTACACCTTC	CASSPPGPFYGYTF	TRBV18	TRBJ1-2	few	-
TGTGCCAGCAGTTACGCGAGTGGGTCACCCCTCCACTTT	CASSYASGSPLHF	TRBV6-5	TRBJ1-6	-	-
TGTGCCAGCAGCGAAGCGGGAGTCGTCAAAAACATTCAGTACTTC	CASSEAGVVKNIQYF	TRBV6-2/TRBV6-3	TRBJ2-4	-	TRBD2
TGCGCCAGCAGCTTGGTACGTACAGGGGCAAATTCACCCCTCCACTTT	CASSLVRTGANSPLHF	TRBV5-1	TRBJ1-6	-	TRBD1
TGCGCCAGCAGCCAAGACCCCCGGGAGACCCAGTACTTC	CASSQDPRETQYF	TRBV4-1	TRBJ2-5	-	-
TGTGCCAGCAGTTCAGGGGCGTATCAGCCCCAGCATTTT	CASSSGAYQPQHF	TRBV28	TRBJ1-5	-	-
TGTGCCAGCAGCGACCCTAATGATACGCAGTATTTT	CASSDPNDTQYF	TRBV9	TRBJ2-3	-	-
TGTGCCAGCAGCTGGGGCTCGTATCGCACAAACCCACCCAACACCGGGGAGCTGTTTTTT	CASSWGSYRTNPPNTGELFF	TRBV11-3	TRBJ2-2	-	-
TGTGCCAGTAGTTTCTCCTACGAGCAGTACTTC	CASSFSYEQYF	TRBV19	TRBJ2-7	-	-
TGTGCCATCAGTGAGAACCTAGCCGGCACAGATACGCAGTATTTT	CAISENLAGTDTQYF	TRBV10-3	TRBJ2-3	-	-
TGTGCCACCAGCAGAGGCGGGCAGGGGGCGTGGGAGCTGTTTTTT	CATSRGGQGAWELFF	TRBV15	TRBJ2-2	-	TRBD1
TGTGCCAGCACCACTGTAGGGGGACTAGCATCAGATACGCAGTATTTT	CASTTVGGLASDTQYF	TRBV5-4	TRBJ2-3	-	TRBD2
TGTGCCAGCAGCCAAGATACAGCGGGAGGGCCAGATACGCAGTATTTT	CASSQDTAGGPDTQYF	TRBV4-2	TRBJ2-3	-	TRBD2
TGTGCCAGCAGCCAGCTCACGGGGGAGCAGTACTTC	CASSQLTGEQYF	TRBV3-1/TRBV3-2	TRBJ2-7	-	-
TGTGCCTGGTCGGGTGGCTACGAGCAGTACTTC	CAWSGGYEQYF	TRBV30	TRBJ2-7	-	-
TGTGCCAGCAACAGATATCAGAGCTCCTACAATGAGCAGTTCTTC	CASNRYQSSYNEQFF	TRBV21-1	TRBJ2-1	-	-
TGTGCCAGTAGTATAGCCAGGGGGGTACGTCAGCCCCAGCATTTT	CASSIARGVRQPQHF	TRBV19	TRBJ1-5	-	TRBD1
TGTGCCAGCAGCCAAGGAGGTAGCAATCAGCCCCAGCATTTT	CASSQGGSNQPQHF	TRBV3-1/TRBV3-2	TRBJ1-5	once	-
TGTGCCAGCAGTGAAGTAGGGGGCGGCTACACCTTC	CASSEVGGGYTF	TRBV2	TRBJ1-2	-	TRBD1
TGCGCCAGCAGCTTACAGTGGGCTAGCGGGAGCTTGGGGAAAGAGACCCAGTACTTC	CASSLQWASGSLGKETQYF	TRBV5-1	TRBJ2-5	-	TRBD2
TGCGCCAGCACCGGACAGAGTTCTAGCACAGATACGCAGTATTTT	CASTGQSSSTDTQYF	TRBV10-2	TRBJ2-3	-	-
TGTGCCAGCACCTTTGGGGTCTCAGCACCCCTCCACTTT	CASTFGVSAPLHF	TRBV7-2	TRBJ1-6	few	-
TGTGCCAGCAGCCAAGCGGTGGAGAACACTGAAGCTTTCTTT	CASSQAVENTEAFF	TRBV4-2	TRBJ1-1	-	-
TGTGCCAGCAGCCGAGGACAGGGAGAGGATAATTCACCCCTCCACTTT	CASSRGQGEDNSPLHF	TRBV7-9	TRBJ1-6	-	TRBD1
TGTGCCAGCAGCTTGTTACTAGCGGGAGCCAACGAGCAGTACTTC	CASSLLLAGANEQYF	TRBV5-4	TRBJ2-7	-	TRBD2
TGCGCCAGCAGCCAGACAGATACGCAGTATTTT	CASSQTDTQYF	TRBV4-1	TRBJ2-3	-	-
TGTGCCAGCAAACGGGCCGGGGAGCTGTTTTTT	CASKRAGELFF	TRBV28	TRBJ2-2	-	-